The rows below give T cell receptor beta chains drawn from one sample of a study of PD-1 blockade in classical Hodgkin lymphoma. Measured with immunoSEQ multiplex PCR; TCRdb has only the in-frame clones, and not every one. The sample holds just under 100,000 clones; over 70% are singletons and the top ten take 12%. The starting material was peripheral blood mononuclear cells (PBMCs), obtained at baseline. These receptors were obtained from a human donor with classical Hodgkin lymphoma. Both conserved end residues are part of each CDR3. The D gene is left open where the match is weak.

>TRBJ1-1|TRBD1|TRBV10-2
CASRNRGLDTEAFF
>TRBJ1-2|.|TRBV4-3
CASSHQAEGARGYTF
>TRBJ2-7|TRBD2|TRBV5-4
CASGLSRGLASYEQYF
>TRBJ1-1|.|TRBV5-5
CASSLMIPNTEAFF
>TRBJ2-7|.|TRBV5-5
CASSFGELRAEQYF
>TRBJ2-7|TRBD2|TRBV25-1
CASTKTSGVSYEQYF
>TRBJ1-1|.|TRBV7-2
CASSLYSYTEAFF
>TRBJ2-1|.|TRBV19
CASSMTTLGANEQFF
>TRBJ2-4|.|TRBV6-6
CASNQLGNIQYF
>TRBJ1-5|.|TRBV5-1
CASSLQGGQPQHF
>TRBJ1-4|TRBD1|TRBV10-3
CAIGTGGVLFF
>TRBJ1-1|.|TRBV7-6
CASSLVGAPPHPNTEAFF
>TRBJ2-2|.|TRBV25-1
CASSDPYRAGELFF
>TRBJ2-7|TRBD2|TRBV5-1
CASSLGLAYYEQYF
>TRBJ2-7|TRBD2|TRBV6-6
CASSPSGESPYF
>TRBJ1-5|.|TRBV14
CAMPLNPPQHF
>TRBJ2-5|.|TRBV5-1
CASSLADTLETQYF
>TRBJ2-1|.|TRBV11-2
CASSLGAGSEQFF
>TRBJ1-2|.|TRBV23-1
CASSPLPMCSMGYTF
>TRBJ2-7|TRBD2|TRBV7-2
CASSLVPSGSLWEQYF
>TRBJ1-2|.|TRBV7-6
CASSKQAGARYGYTF
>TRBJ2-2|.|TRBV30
CAWSVRDAGELFF
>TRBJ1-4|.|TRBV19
CASSMDTTNEKLFF
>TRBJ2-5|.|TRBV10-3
CAISETLGAQYF
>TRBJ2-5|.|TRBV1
CTSSQETGEETQYF
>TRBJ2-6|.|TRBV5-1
CASSLDGANVLTF
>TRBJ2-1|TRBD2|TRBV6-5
CASTFGRGNEQFF
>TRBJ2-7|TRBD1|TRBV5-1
CASSQGQGGAEQYF
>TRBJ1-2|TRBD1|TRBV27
CASSAQGVGYTF
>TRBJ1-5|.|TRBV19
CASSPLTTGQPQHF
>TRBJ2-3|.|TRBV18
CASSPINTDTQYF
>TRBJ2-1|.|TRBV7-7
CASSLGPGGEFNEQFF
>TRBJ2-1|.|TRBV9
CASSATGTPNEQFF
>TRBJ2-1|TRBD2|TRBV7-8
CASSLRAYSGVYNEQFF
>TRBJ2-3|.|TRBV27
CASTRFRDTTQYF
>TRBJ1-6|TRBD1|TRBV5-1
CASSLGGQGGSPLHF
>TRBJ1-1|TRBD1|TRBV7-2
CASSVGTGGSGNTEAFF
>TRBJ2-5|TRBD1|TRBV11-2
CASSLGTGFRETQYF
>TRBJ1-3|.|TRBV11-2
CASSNTGNTIYF
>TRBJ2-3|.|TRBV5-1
CASRQSTDTQYF